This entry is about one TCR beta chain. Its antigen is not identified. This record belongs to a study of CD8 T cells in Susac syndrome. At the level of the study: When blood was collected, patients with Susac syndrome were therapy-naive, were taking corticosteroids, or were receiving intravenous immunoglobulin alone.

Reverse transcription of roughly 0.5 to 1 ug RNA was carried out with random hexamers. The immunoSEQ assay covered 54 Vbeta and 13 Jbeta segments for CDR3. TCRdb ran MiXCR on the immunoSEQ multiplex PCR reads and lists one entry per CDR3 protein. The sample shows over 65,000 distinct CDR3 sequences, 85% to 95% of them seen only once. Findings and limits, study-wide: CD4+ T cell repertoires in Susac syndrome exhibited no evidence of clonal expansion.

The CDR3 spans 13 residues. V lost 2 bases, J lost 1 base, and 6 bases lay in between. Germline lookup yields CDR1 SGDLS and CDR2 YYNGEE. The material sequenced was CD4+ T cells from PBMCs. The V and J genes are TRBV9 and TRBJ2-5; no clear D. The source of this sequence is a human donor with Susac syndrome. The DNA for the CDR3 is TGTGCCAGCAGCGTTTACGGCCAAGAGACCCAGTACTTC. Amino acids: CASSVYGQETQYF.